This T cell receptor (beta chain) is from a study of OX40 agonist ivuxolimab in advanced cancers. Overall study: Intravenous ivuxolimab at 0.01 to 10 mg/kg was given to patients every 2 weeks.

The table came from immunoSEQ multiplex PCR; TCRdb's copy has only in-frame clones and leaves some out. The profile shows some 70,000 clones, more than 75% of them singletons. The CDR3 covers 16 residues. Between the trimmed V and J ends, which lost 1 base and 2 bases, there was a span of 13 bases. Germline V gene sequence: CDR1 KGHSH, CDR2 LQKENI. The rearrangement joins TRBV18 to TRBJ2-3; D perhaps matches TRBD2 (7 bases). The origin of this receptor is an adult with an advanced solid tumor such as melanoma, head and neck, liver or kidney cancer. The sequences come from CD4+ or CD8+ T cells sorted from blood, collected in a trial of the OX40 agonist ivuxolimab. CDR3 protein: CASSPLDSGTTDTQYF. CDR3 coding DNA: TGTGCCAGCTCACCACTGGACAGCGGGACCACAGATACGCAGTATTTT.